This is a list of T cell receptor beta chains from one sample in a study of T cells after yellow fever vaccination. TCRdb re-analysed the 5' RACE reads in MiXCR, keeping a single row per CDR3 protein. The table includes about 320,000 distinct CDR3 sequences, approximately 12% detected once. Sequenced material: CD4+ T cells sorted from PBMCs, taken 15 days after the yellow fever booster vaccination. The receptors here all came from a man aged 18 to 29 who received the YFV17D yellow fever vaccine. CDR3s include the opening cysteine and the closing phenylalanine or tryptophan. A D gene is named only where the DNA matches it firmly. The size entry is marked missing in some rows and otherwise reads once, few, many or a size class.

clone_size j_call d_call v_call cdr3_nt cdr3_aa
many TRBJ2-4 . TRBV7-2 TGTGCCAGCAGCCGCGGTTTGGGCAAAAACATTCAGTACTTC CASSRGLGKNIQYF
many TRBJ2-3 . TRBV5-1 TGCGCCAGCAGCTTGGCCCTCACAGGGTCAGATACGCAGTATTTT CASSLALTGSDTQYF
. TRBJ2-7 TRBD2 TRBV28 TGTGCCAGCAGTTTTTCGGGACTAACCTACGAGCAGTACTTC CASSFSGLTYEQYF
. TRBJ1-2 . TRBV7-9 TGTGCCAGCAGCTTAGTAGACCCAGGGTCCGGCTACACCTTC CASSLVDPGSGYTF
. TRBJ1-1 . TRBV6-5 TGTGCCAGCAGTTACAGCCGGACGGCGGGGAGGACTGAAGCTTTCTTT CASSYSRTAGRTEAFF
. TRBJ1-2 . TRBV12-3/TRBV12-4 TGTGCCAGCAGTGATACAGGGCAGAATGGCTACACCTTC CASSDTGQNGYTF
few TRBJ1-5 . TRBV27 TGTGCCAGCAGTTTCGAGGGGAAGGATCAGCCCCAGCATTTT CASSFEGKDQPQHF
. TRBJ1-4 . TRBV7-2 TGTGCCAGCAGCTTAGACGGTTCCTATGAAAAACTGTTTTTT CASSLDGSYEKLFF
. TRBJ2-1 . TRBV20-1 TGCAGTGCTAGAGAGACTTGGGGGGAGCAGTTCTTC CSARETWGEQFF
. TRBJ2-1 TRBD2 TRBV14 TGTGCCAGCAGCCCCCGCGGTAGCGGGGGCTACAATGAGCAGTTCTTC CASSPRGSGGYNEQFF
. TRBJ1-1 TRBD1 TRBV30 TGTGCCTGTAGGACAGGCCTTGGAGCTTTCTTT CACRTGLGAFF
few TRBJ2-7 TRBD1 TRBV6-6 TGTGCCAGCAGTTACTCCGGGACAGGTCCCTACGAGCAGTACTTC CASSYSGTGPYEQYF
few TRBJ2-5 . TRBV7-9 TGTGCCAGCAGCTACCCTTTCGGAGGCCCAGAGACCCAGTACTTC CASSYPFGGPETQYF
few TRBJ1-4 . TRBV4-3 TGCGCCAGCAGGGCTACAGGAGAAGCGACTAATGAAAAACTGTTTTTT CASRATGEATNEKLFF
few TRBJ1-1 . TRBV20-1 TGCAGTGCTAGAGCAGAACCCGGGAAAGAAGCTTTCTTT CSARAEPGKEAFF
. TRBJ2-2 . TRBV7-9 TGTGCCAGCAATGGGGTGGACACCGGGGAGCTGTTTTTT CASNGVDTGELFF
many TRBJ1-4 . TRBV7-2 TGTGCCAGCAGCTTAGAGCTCGCCGACGAAAAACTGTTTTTT CASSLELADEKLFF
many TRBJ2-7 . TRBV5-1 TGCGCCAGCAGCCAGGACCAGAACGGGCAGTACTTC CASSQDQNGQYF
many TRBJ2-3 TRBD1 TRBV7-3 TGTGCCAGCAGCGCAGGACAGGGGCGGGATACGCAGTATTTT CASSAGQGRDTQYF
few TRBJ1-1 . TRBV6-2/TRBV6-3 TGTGCCAGCAGTACCACCGCCCTGGGCACTGAAGCTTTCTTT CASSTTALGTEAFF
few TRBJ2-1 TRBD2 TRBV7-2 TGTGCCAGCAGCTTACCTCCTCTAGCGGCTACCTACAATGAGCAGTTCTTC CASSLPPLAATYNEQFF
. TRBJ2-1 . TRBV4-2 TGTGCCAGCAGCCAACCACGCCGGGACCAAAGTGAGCAGTTCTTC CASSQPRRDQSEQFF
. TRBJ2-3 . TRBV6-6 TGTGCCAGCAGTTTCCCGGACTGGGATACGCAGTATTTT CASSFPDWDTQYF
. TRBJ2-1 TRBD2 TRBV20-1 TGCAGTGCCCGGTGGACTAGCGGGGGGCATTACAATGAGCAGTTCTTC CSARWTSGGHYNEQFF
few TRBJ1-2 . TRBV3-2 TGTGCCAGCAGCGCAGACTATGGCTACACCTTC CASSADYGYTF
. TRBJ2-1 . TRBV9 TGTGCCAGCAGCTCGCGGGACAGCTCCTACAATGAGCAGTTCTTC CASSSRDSSYNEQFF
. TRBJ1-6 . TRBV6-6 TGTGCCAGCAGGGCCGGATCACCCCTCCACTTT CASRAGSPLHF